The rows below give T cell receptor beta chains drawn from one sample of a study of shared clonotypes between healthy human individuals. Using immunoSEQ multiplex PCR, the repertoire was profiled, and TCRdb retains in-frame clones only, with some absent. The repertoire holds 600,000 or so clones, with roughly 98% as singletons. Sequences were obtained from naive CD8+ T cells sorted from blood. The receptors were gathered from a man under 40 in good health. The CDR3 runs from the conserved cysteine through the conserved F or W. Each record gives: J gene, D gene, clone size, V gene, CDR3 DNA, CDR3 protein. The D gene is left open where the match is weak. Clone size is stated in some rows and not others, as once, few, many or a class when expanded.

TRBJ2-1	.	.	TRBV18	TGTGCCAGCTCCGGGGAAGCCTCCTACAATGAGCAGTTCTTC	CASSGEASYNEQFF
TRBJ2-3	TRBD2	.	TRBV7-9	TGTGCCAGCAGCTCCGGGACTAGCGGGAGGGCCGTAGATACGCAGTATTTT	CASSSGTSGRAVDTQYF
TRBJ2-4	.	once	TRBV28	TGTGCCAGCAGTAGAAACATTCAGTACTTC	CASSRNIQYF
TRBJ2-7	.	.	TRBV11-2	TGTGCCAGCAGCTTATCTCTCCGGGGTTCTGGAAACGAGCAGTACTTC	CASSLSLRGSGNEQYF
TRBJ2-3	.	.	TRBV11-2	TGTGCCAGCAGCCCCGGGGGCGGGTTAGTGAGCACAGATACGCAGTATTTT	CASSPGGGLVSTDTQYF
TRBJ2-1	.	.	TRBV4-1	TGCGCCAGCAGCCGGGGGGCCAACAATGAGCAGTTCTTC	CASSRGANNEQFF
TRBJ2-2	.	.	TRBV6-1	TGTGCCAGCAGGATCGACATGCCCGGGGAGCTGTTTTTT	CASRIDMPGELFF
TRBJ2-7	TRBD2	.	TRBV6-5	TGTGCCAGCACCGGGACTAGCGGGAACGAGCAGTACTTC	CASTGTSGNEQYF
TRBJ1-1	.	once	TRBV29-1	TGCAGCGTTCGAGAGCAGGGTACCGAAATCCCTGAAGCTTTCTTT	CSVREQGTEIPEAFF
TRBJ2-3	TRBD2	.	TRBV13	TGTGCCAGCAGCCCACGACTAGCGGGAGTGAACACAGATACGCAGTATTTT	CASSPRLAGVNTDTQYF
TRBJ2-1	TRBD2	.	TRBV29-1	TGCAGCATAAGGAGCGGGAGGGCTTTGTACAATGAGCAGTTCTTC	CSIRSGRALYNEQFF
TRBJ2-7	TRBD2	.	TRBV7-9	TGTGCCAGCAGCGGCGGGAGCCCTCCCAGGGAGCAGTACTTC	CASSGGSPPREQYF
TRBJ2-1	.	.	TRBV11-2	TGTGCCAGCAGCTTAAAGGGCCTAGTTAACACCCCGGAATACAATGAGCAGTTCTTC	CASSLKGLVNTPEYNEQFF
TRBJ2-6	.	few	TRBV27	TGTGCCAGCAGTTTATACTCTGGGGCCAACGTCCTGACTTTC	CASSLYSGANVLTF
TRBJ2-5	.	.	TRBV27	TGTGCCAGCAGTATTAGCGGACCCGAAGAGACCCAGTACTTC	CASSISGPEETQYF
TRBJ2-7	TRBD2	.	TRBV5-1	TGCGCCAGCAGCAATAGCGGGAGGAGGGACTACGAGCAGTACTTC	CASSNSGRRDYEQYF
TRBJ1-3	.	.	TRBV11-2	TGTGCCAGCAGCTTCGAGAGTGGAAACACCATATATTTT	CASSFESGNTIYF
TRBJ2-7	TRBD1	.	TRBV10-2	TGCGCCAGCAGTGAGTCAAGACAGGGACAGTACTTC	CASSESRQGQYF
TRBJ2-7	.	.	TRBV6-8	TGTGCCAGCAGCCCGACCCGCAGGGTCGCCTACGAGCAGTACTTC	CASSPTRRVAYEQYF
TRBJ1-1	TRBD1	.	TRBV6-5	TGTGCCAGCAGTACACAGGGGGCACCCAACACTGAAGCTTTCTTT	CASSTQGAPNTEAFF